This T cell receptor beta chain emerged from a study of metastatic and nonmetastatic thyroid tumors. Study-level results: Significantly higher TCR beta diversity was reportedly seen in malignant thyroid tumors than benign nodules, in blood and tumor.

Remarks on this clone: Its antigen is unidentified.

Per germline, CDR1 MNHEY and CDR2 SMNVEV (reference sequence). The CDR3 covers 12 residues. With 5 bases clipped from V and 15 bases from J, the junction kept 10 bases outside the gene matches. Each patient came to thyroid surgery without any prior treatment (of any kind). TCRdb recomputed clones from the PCR reads via MiXCR. The table shows about 15,000 clones, with around 25% occurring only once. The sequenced material came from tumor tissue. The clonotype was recovered from a female donor with papillary thyroid cancer or a benign thyroid nodule (not recorded which). Some clones in this sample may be carry-over from other donors' samples. This chain links TRBV27 with TRBJ2-1, with TRBD2 matching 7 bases. The CDR3 is CASSLPGGEWFF. The CDR3 region has the DNA TGTGCCAGCAGTCTCCCGGGGGGAGAGTGGTTCTTC.